This record concerns one T cell receptor (beta chain) sequence. Generated by immunoSEQ multiplex PCR, the TCRdb table keeps only in-frame clones and is missing some. The sample consists of under 200,000 clones, approximately 81% of them appearing once. Trimming took 0 bases from V and 6 from J, leaving 9 bases between them. Germline lookup yields CDR1 SGHKS and CDR2 YYEKEE (reference sequence). This CDR3 contains 13 residues. This specimen comes from a study of blood T cell repertoires in COVID-19. This TCR derives from a man aged 55 to 69 who had recovered from COVID-19. Sequences were obtained from PBMCs or T cells enriched from blood (not recorded which). This sequence joins TRBV5-5 and TRBJ1-2; D unresolved. This CDR3 is CASSLGGSDGYTF. CDR3 bases: TGTGCCAGCAGCTTGGGAGGGTCGGATGGCTACACCTTC.